This T cell receptor beta chain was found in a study of T cells in Graves' hyperthyroidism and ophthalmopathy. Template material for amplifying TCR beta CDR3 regions consisted of RNA transcripts. The primer set for the first-round RT-PCR of the TCR CDR3 was HTBI. TCRdb used MiXCR to reprocess the multiplex PCR reads, holding one entry per CDR3 protein. The sample consists of around 540,000 distinct CDR3 sequences, roughly 50% of them appearing once. From germline, CDR1 is LNHNV and CDR2 YYDKDF (reference sequence). Trimming removed 3 bases at V and 7 bases at J, with 6 bases between. The CDR3 has 12 amino acids.

The chain has TRBV15 and TRBJ2-2, with D possibly TRBD2 on 5 matching bases. The sequenced sample consisted of peripheral blood or thyroid tissue (not recorded which). This TCR derives from a woman aged 18-35 years with Graves' hyperthyroidism. Here the CDR3 reads CATSRGSGELFF. The CDR3 DNA is TGTGCCACCAGCAGGGGGAGCGGGGAGCTGTTTTTT.